This T cell receptor (beta chain) originates from a study of T cells in Graves' hyperthyroidism and ophthalmopathy. Study-level findings and limits: Most thyroid clonotypes expanded above 0.001 appeared in blood too.

On this clonotype: The antigen is unknown.

Amplified regions were TCR beta CDR3 sequences from RNA transcripts. The HTBI set primed first-round TCR CDR3 RT-PCR. One entry per CDR3 protein, called by TCRdb with MiXCR from the multiplex PCR reads. The sample records some 350,000 distinct CDR3 sequences, more than 20% being singletons. The CDR3 has 11 residues. CDR1 and CDR2 (germline): LGHDT, YNNKEL (reference sequence). The ends were cut back, 6 bases at V and 7 bases at J, with 9 bases in the middle. The genes are TRBV3-1 and TRBJ1-1; tentatively, D is TRBD1 (5 bases). Sequencing was carried out using blood. The origin of this receptor is a man aged 50-60 years with Graves' hyperthyroidism. The CDR3 loop reads CASSSTDEAFF. For the CDR3, the DNA is TGTGCCAGCAGTTCGACAGATGAAGCTTTCTTT.